This TCR beta chain was identified during a study of blood T cells in healthy people across ages. Isolation of PBMCs gave at least 6 million cells per sample. The authors ran a second PCR of about 6 to 11 cycles using a sample-barcoded 5' primer and a J-beta primer mix. Via MiXCR, TCRdb re-called the 5' RACE reads, giving one row per CDR3 protein. The table shows 1.5 million to 2 million distinct CDR3 sequences, with 34% occurring only once. On this clonotype itself: Its target is unknown.

Study findings and constraints: Unknown donor CMV status possibly confounded expanded clonotype changes.

The CDR3 length is 14 residues. V lost 0 bases to trimming and J lost 9 bases; unmatched junction nucleotides: 4. The germline V gene has CDR1 SEHNR and CDR2 FQNEAQ (reference sequence). The sequence came from a woman in her 30s in good health. This sequence joins TRBV7-9 and TRBJ2-1; TRBD1 aligns across 8 bases. The sample taken for sequencing was blood. In DNA, the CDR3 is TGTGCCAGCAGCTTAGCTCTGGACAGGGTTGAGCAGTTCTTC. Its translation: CASSLALDRVEQFF. The variable domain in full, with the rest retrieved from reference TRBV7-9 and TRBJ2-1, is DTGVSQNPRHKITKRGQNVTFRCDPISEHNRLYWYRQTLGQGPEFLTYFQNEAQLEKSRLLSDRFSAERPKGSFSTLEIQRTEQGDSAMYLCASSLALDRVEQFFGPGTRLTVL.